This is a list of T cell receptor beta chains from one sample in a study of CD8 T cells in ankylosing spondylitis. TCRdb redid the calling of the 5' RACE reads with MiXCR, one entry per CDR3 protein. The sample comprises 200,000 to 250,000 distinct CDR3 sequences, approximately 20% of which are singletons, and about two fifths rests with the top ten. Sequences were obtained from blood, either unsorted or a sorted T cell fraction (not recorded which). The receptors stem from a male donor with ankylosing spondylitis. Both conserved end residues are part of each CDR3. Fields, in order: CDR3 DNA, CDR3 protein, J gene, CDR3 length, clone size, D gene, V gene. A D gene is named only where the DNA matches it firmly. Clone sizes are given selectively: once, few, many, or a class where the clone is expanded.

TGTGCCAGCAGTATCCCTACCTACGAGCAGTACTTC,CASSIPTYEQYF,TRBJ2-7,12,few,.,TRBV28
TGCAGCGTGGAGGGGCTCCTCTCCTACAATGAGCAGTTCTTC,CSVEGLLSYNEQFF,TRBJ2-1,14,.,.,TRBV29-1
TGCGCCAGCAGCCAAGCGGCGGAGTGGGGGATTGAGCAGTTCTTC,CASSQAAEWGIEQFF,TRBJ2-1,15,many,.,TRBV4-3
TGTGCCAGCAGTTTTAGCGGGATGACCGGGGAGCTGTTTTTT,CASSFSGMTGELFF,TRBJ2-2,14,.,TRBD2,TRBV6-4
TGTGCCAGCTCACCCGGACAGTATAGCACAGATACGCAGTATTTT,CASSPGQYSTDTQYF,TRBJ2-3,15,.,.,TRBV18
TGTGCCAGCAGCTTAGCGCGCAACACTGAAGCTTTCTTT,CASSLARNTEAFF,TRBJ1-1,13,many,.,TRBV13
TGCAGTGCCGAAGGGGTTGCTATGGGCTACACCTTC,CSAEGVAMGYTF,TRBJ1-2,12,.,.,TRBV20-1
TGCGCCAGCAGTGAGTCGTGGACGACTGAGCAGTTCTTC,CASSESWTTEQFF,TRBJ2-1,13,few,.,TRBV10-1
TGTGCCAGCAGCTTAGTAACAGGGGGCGCGGCAGATACGCAGTATTTT,CASSLVTGGAADTQYF,TRBJ2-3,16,.,TRBD1,TRBV13
TGCGCCAGCAGCCAACGCAGGGCGGATTCACCCCTCCACTTT,CASSQRRADSPLHF,TRBJ1-6,14,few,.,TRBV4-1
TGTGCCAGCAGCTTAACGGCCGGGGGAGAAGCTTTCTTT,CASSLTAGGEAFF,TRBJ1-1,13,few,.,TRBV7-3
TGTGCCAGCAGCTCGCCTGGGGGGGAGCTGTTTTTT,CASSSPGGELFF,TRBJ2-2,12,.,.,TRBV7-3
TGTGCCGGAGGGGACTCTCACAATGAGCAGTTCTTC,CAGGDSHNEQFF,TRBJ2-1,12,few,.,TRBV12-3/TRBV12-4
TGTGCCAGCACCGGGGAGGTAGCCAAAAACATTCAGTACTTC,CASTGEVAKNIQYF,TRBJ2-4,14,.,.,TRBV2
TGTGCCAGCAGCGCGGGGCACCCGATGAACACTGAAGCTTTCTTT,CASSAGHPMNTEAFF,TRBJ1-1,15,.,.,TRBV7-6
TGTGCCAGCAGTCCCCCCAGGGGCAGGGGGCCCACAGATACGCAGTATTTT,CASSPPRGRGPTDTQYF,TRBJ2-3,17,many,TRBD1,TRBV12-3/TRBV12-4
TGCAGTGTTAGCACAGATACGCAGTATTTT,CSVSTDTQYF,TRBJ2-3,10,few,.,TRBV20-1
TGTGCCAGCAGCTTGAGAATGAACACTGAAGCTTTCTTT,CASSLRMNTEAFF,TRBJ1-1,13,.,.,TRBV5-6
TGTGCCAGCAGCTTTTCGGGGGCCAACGTCCTGACTTTC,CASSFSGANVLTF,TRBJ2-6,13,few,.,TRBV13
TGCGCCAGCAGCCAAGATGCGGGGACAGGGATGAACGAGCAGTACTTC,CASSQDAGTGMNEQYF,TRBJ2-7,16,.,TRBD1,TRBV4-1
TGTGCCAGCAGCTTGGCGGGACAGGGGGATCCCACAGATACGCAGTATTTT,CASSLAGQGDPTDTQYF,TRBJ2-3,17,.,TRBD1,TRBV5-6
TGTGCCAGCAGCTTAGCGGGAGGGACGGGCTACGAGCAGTACTTC,CASSLAGGTGYEQYF,TRBJ2-7,15,.,TRBD2,TRBV7-2
TGTGCCAGCTCCTGGGGGGGCCCGAACACCGGGGAGCTGTTTTTT,CASSWGGPNTGELFF,TRBJ2-2,15,.,.,TRBV27
TGCGCCAGCAGCCAAGGGACAGGTTGGAACACTGAAGCTTTCTTT,CASSQGTGWNTEAFF,TRBJ1-1,15,.,TRBD1,TRBV4-3
TGCAGCGTTGAAGATCCGGGACAGGGTAGCTCCTACGAGCAGTACTTC,CSVEDPGQGSSYEQYF,TRBJ2-7,16,many,TRBD1,TRBV29-1
TGTGCCAGCAGCCAAGCCTACGGGACAGGGAGGGAAGCTTTCTTT,CASSQAYGTGREAFF,TRBJ1-1,15,.,TRBD1,TRBV4-2